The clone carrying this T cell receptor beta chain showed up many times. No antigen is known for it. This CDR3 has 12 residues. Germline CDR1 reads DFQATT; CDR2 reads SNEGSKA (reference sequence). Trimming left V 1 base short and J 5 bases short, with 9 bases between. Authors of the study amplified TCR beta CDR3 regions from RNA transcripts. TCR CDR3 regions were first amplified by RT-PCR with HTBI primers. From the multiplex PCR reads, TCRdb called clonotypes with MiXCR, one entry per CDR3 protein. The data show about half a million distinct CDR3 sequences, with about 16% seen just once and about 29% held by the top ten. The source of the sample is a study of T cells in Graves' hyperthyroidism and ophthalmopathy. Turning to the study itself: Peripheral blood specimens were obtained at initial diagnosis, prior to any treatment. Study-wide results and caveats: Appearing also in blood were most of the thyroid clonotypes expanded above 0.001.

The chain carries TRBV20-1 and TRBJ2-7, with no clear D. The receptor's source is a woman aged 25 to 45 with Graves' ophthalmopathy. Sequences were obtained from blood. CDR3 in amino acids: CSARAEANEQYF. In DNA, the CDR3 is TGCAGTGCTAGAGCTGAAGCGAACGAGCAGTACTTC.